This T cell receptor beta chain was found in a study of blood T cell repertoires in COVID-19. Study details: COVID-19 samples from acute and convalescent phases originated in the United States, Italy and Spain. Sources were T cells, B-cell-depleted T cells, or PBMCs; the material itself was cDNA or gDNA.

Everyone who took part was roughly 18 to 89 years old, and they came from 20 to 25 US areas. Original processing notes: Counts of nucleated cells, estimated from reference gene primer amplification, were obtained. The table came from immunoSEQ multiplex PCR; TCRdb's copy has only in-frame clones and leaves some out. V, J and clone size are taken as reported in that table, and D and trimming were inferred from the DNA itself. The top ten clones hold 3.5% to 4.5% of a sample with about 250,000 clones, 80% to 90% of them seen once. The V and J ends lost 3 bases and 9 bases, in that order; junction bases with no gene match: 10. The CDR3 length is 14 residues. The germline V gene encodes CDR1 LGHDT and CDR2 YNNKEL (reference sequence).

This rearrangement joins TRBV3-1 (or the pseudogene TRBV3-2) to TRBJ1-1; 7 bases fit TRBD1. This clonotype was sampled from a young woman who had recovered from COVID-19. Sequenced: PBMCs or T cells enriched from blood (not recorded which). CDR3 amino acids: CASSQETPGQKAFF. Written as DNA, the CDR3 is TGTGCCAGCAGCCAGGAAACCCCGGGACAGAAAGCTTTCTTT.